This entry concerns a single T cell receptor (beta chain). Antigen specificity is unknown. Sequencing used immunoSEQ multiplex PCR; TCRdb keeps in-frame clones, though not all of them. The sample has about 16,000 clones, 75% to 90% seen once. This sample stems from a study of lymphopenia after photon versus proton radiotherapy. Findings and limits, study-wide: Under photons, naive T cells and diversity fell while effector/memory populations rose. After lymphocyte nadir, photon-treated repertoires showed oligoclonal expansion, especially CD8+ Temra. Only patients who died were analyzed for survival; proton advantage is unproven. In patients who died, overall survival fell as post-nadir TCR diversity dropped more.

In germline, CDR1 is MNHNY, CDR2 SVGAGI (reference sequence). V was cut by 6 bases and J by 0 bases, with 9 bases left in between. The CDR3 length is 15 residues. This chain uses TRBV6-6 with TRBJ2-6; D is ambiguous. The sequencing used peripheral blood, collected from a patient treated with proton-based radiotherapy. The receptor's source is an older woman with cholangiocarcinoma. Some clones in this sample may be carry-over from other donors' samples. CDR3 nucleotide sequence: TGTGCCAGCAGCCTCGACCACTCTGGGGCCAACGTCCTGACTTTC. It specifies CASSLDHSGANVLTF.